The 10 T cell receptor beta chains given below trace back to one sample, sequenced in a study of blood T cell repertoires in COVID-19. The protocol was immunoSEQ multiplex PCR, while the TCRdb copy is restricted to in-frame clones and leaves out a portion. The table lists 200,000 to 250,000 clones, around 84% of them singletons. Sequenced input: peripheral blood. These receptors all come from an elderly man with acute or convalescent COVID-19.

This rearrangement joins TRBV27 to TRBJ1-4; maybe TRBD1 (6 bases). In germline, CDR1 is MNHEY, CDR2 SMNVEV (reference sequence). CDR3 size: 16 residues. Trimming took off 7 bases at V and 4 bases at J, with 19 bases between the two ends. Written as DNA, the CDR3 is TGTGCCAGCAAGGCAAAAACAGGGATCCTTAATGAAAAACTGTTTTTT. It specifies CASKAKTGILNEKLFF. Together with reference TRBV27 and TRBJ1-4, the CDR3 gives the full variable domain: EAQVTQNPRYLITVTGKKLTVTCSQNMNHEYMSWYRQDPGLGLRQIYYSMNVEVTDKGDVPEGYKVSRKEKRNFPLILESPSPNQTSLYFCASKAKTGILNEKLFFGSGTQLSVL.

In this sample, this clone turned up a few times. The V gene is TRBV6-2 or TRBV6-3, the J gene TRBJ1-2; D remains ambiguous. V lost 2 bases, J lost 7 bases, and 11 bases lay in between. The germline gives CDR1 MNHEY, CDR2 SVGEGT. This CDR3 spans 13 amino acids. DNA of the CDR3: TGTGCCAGCAGTTACGGAGGGAAGGGTGGCTACACCTTC. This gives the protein CASSYGGKGGYTF.

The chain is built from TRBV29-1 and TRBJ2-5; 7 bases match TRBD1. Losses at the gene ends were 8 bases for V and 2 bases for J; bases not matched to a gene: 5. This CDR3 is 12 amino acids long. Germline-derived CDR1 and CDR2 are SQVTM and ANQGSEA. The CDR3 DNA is TGCAGCCTCTTGGGACAGCAAGAGACCCAGTACTTC. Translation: CSLLGQQETQYF. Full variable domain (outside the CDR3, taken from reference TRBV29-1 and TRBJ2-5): SAVISQKPSRDICQRGTSLTIQCQVDSQVTMMFWYRQQPGQSLTLIATANQGSEATYESGFVIDKFPISRPNLTFSTLTVSNMSPEDSSIYLCSLLGQQETQYFGPGTRLLVL.

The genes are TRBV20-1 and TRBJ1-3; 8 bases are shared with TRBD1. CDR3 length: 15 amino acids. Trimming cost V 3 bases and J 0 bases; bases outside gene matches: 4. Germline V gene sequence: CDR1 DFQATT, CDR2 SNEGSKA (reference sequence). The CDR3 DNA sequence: TGCAGTGCTAGTAGACAGGGGCGCTCTGGAAACACCATATATTTT. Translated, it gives CSASRQGRSGNTIYF.

CDR3: CASSPGLAPYEQYF. The CDR3 DNA reads as TGTGCCAGCAGTCCTGGACTAGCACCCTACGAGCAGTACTTC. The rearrangement joins TRBV7-2 to TRBJ2-7; 8 bases align to TRBD2. J gave up 2 bases and V 6 bases, and 6 bases lay outside the gene matches. Germline CDR1 SGHTA, CDR2 FQGNSA. CDR3 length: 14 amino acids.

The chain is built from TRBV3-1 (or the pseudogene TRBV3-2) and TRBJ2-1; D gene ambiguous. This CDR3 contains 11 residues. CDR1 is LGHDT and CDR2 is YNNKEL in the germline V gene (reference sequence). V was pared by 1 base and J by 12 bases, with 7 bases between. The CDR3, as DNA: TGTGCCAGCAGCCAAGCCCCTAGGCAGTTCTTC. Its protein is CASSQAPRQFF.

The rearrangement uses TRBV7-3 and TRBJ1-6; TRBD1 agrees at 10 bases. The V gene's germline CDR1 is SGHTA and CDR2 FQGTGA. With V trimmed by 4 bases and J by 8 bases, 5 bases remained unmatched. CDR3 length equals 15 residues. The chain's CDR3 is CASSSSGTGDSPLHF. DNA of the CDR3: TGTGCCAGCAGCTCCTCGGGGACAGGGGATTCACCCCTCCACTTT.

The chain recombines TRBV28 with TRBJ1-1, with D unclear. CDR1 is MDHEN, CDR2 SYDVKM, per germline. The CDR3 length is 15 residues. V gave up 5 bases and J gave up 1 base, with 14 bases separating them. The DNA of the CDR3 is TGTGCCAGCAGTCGCCTTTTGGCAGGGAACACTGAAGCTTTCTTT. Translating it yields CASSRLLAGNTEAFF.

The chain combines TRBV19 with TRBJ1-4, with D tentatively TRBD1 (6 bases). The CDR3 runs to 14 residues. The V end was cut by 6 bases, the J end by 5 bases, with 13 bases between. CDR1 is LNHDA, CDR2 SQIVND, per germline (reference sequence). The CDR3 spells CASRRTDGNEKLFF. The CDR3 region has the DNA TGTGCCAGTAGGAGGACAGATGGAAATGAAAAACTGTTTTTT.

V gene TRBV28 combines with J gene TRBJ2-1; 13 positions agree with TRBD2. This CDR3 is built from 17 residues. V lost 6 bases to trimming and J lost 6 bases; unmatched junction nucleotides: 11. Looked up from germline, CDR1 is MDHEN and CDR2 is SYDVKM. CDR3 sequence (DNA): TGTGCCAGCAGAGATGGACTAGCGGGAGAGGGGTCCAATGAGCAGTTCTTC. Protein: CASRDGLAGEGSNEQFF.